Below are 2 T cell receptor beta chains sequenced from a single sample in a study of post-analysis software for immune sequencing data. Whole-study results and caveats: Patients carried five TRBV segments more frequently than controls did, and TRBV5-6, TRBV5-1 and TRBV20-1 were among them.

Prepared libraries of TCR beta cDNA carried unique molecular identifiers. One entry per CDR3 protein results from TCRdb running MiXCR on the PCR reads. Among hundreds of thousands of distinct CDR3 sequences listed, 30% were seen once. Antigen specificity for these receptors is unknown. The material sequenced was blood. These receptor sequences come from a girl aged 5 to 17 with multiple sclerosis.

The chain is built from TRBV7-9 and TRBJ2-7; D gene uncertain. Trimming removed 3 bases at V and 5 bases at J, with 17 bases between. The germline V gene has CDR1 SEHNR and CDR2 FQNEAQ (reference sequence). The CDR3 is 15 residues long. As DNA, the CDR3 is TGTGCCAGCAGCTTCGTACCGAAGGCCGCGGACGAGCAGTACTTC. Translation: CASSFVPKAADEQYF.

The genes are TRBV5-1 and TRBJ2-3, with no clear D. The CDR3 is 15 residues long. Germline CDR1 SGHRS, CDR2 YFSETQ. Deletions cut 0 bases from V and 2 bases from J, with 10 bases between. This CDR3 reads CASSLALQPTDTQYF. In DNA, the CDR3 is TGCGCCAGCAGCTTGGCGTTGCAGCCCACAGATACGCAGTATTTT.